The clone carrying this T cell receptor (beta chain) showed up just a few times. What it binds is unknown. Per germline, CDR1 SEHNR and CDR2 FQNEAQ (reference sequence). There are 14 residues in the CDR3. Trimming pared 5 bases from V and 0 bases from J, leaving 8 bases between. These data belong to a study of radiotherapy plus CTLA-4 blockade in lung cancer. Profiled with immunoSEQ multiplex PCR; TCRdb holds only in-frame clones, not every one. This table has tens of thousands of clones, around three quarters appearing once. General observations from the study: Once radiotherapy plus ipilimumab had been given, TCR clones derived from tumor expanded in blood.

The TCR comes from a human donor with non-small cell lung cancer who had a complete response to radiotherapy plus ipilimumab. Sequencing was performed on peripheral blood, taken from a patient treated with radiotherapy plus ipilimumab. V usage is TRBV7-9 and J usage is TRBJ1-5; D is undetermined. The CDR3 sequence: CASSPELSNQPQHF. CDR3 sequence (DNA): TGTGCCAGCAGCCCTGAACTTAGCAATCAGCCCCAGCATTTT.